This TCR beta chain comes out of a study of blood T cell repertoires in COVID-19. The wider study: Researchers got acute and convalescent COVID-19 samples from the United States, Italy and Spain.

The length of the CDR3 is 16 residues. V shed 6 bases and J shed 2 bases, with 18 bases lying between them. In germline, CDR1 is SGHNT, CDR2 YYREEE (reference sequence). Sequenced by immunoSEQ multiplex PCR; TCRdb stores in-frame clones only, minus some. Counted here are about 200,000 clones, approximately 86% occurring once; the ten biggest clones make up approximately 2.9%. The clonotype comes from a man in his 60s with acute or convalescent COVID-19. The V gene is TRBV5-4, the J gene TRBJ1-5, with a possible D match to TRBD1 (5 bases). The sequencing input was peripheral blood. Here the CDR3 DNA reads TGTGCCAGCAACAAAGTCCAGGGTTTGGGCAATCAGCCCCAGCATTTT. Encoded protein: CASNKVQGLGNQPQHF.